One and the same sample provided the 27 T cell receptor beta chains below, sequenced in a study of cytomegalovirus exposure and HLA in healthy donors. Vbeta (60) and Jbeta (13) primers were used in the PCR. Sequencing was performed with immunoSEQ multiplex PCR; in TCRdb, only in-frame clones are kept and a portion is missing. The profile covers approximately 140,000 clones, with about four fifths appearing a single time and around 6.6% taken by the ten largest. The sequencing sample was made of PBMCs. Receptors were obtained from a man between 50 and 59 years old in good health and CMV-seropositive.

The V call is TRBV15, the J call TRBJ1-1, with D maybe TRBD1 (6 bases). Between the trimmed V and J ends, which lost 3 bases and 1 base, there was a span of 15 bases. The CDR3 spans 16 residues. Looked up from germline, CDR1 is LNHNV and CDR2 is YYDKDF (reference sequence). DNA for the CDR3: TGTGCCACCAGCAGTCCTTACAGGGCGACGAACACTGAAGCTTTCTTT. It codes for CATSSPYRATNTEAFF.

As to this clone: One junction end disagrees with the germline gene, perhaps due to a read error. This chain links TRBV20-1 with TRBJ2-7, with TRBD2 matching 8 bases. The length of the CDR3 is 11 residues. Germline CDR1 and CDR2: DFQATT and SNEGSKA (reference sequence). CDR3 loop: CSARGPLAGRF. DNA for the CDR3: TGCAGTGCTAGAGGGCCGCTAGCGGGCCGTTTC.

A few counts support this clone. This chain joins TRBV2 and TRBJ1-4, with D possibly being TRBD1 (6 bases). The CDR3 length is 15 residues. Germline V CDR1 and CDR2: SNHLY, FYNNEI. V lost 5 bases to trimming and J lost 7 bases, with 17 bases between them. The CDR3 is CASSLQGSRGEKLFF. CDR3 coding DNA: TGTGCCAGCAGTTTGCAGGGGTCCCGGGGTGAAAAACTGTTTTTT. The variable domain in full, with the rest retrieved from reference TRBV2 and TRBJ1-4, is EPEVTQTPSHQVTQMGQEVILRCVPISNHLYFYWYRQILGQKVEFLVSFYNNEISEKSEIFDDQFSVERPDGSNFTLKIRSTKLEDSAMYFCASSLQGSRGEKLFFGSGTQLSVL.

The chain employs TRBV10-2 and TRBJ1-4; 8 positions match TRBD1. V trimming: 10 bases; J trimming: 8 bases; junction bases outside the gene matches: 6. CDR1 is WSHSY and CDR2 is SAAADI in the germline V gene. The CDR3 sequence is 12 residues long. CDR3 coding DNA: TGCGCCACCGGACAGGGTTGGGAAAAACTGTTTTTT. It yields the protein CATGQGWEKLFF.

This chain uses TRBV6-5 with TRBJ2-7, with 9 bases that match TRBD1. V trimming: 5 bases; J trimming: 3 bases; junction bases outside the gene matches: 5. The germline V gene has CDR1 MNHEY and CDR2 SVGAGI. This CDR3 spans 14 amino acids. CDR3 DNA: TGTGCCAGCAGTAGGGGACAGGGTCTCTACGAGCAGTACTTC. This encodes CASSRGQGLYEQYF.

The chain has TRBV5-1 and TRBJ2-7; 10 positions agree with TRBD1. The germline CDR1 and CDR2 sequences are SGHRS and YFSETQ. This CDR3 region has 13 residues. The trim removed 3 bases at V and 5 bases at J, leaving 2 bases unmatched. The chain's CDR3 is CASSWGTGDEQYF. Here the CDR3 DNA reads TGCGCCAGCAGCTGGGGGACAGGGGACGAGCAGTACTTC.

On this clone: The identical CDR3 is also encoded by other nucleotide sequences in the sample. V gene TRBV10-1 combines with J gene TRBJ1-6; 8 nucleotides agree with TRBD1. Germline V gives CDR1 WNHNN, CDR2 SYGVQD (reference sequence). The CDR3 extends over 15 amino acids. J gave up 8 bases and V 7 bases, and 10 bases lay outside the gene matches. The CDR3 reads CASTLPDRVDSPLHF. The CDR3 DNA is TGCGCCAGCACTCTTCCGGACAGGGTGGATTCACCCCTCCACTTT.

As regards this clone: Other DNA sequences from this sample encode an identical CDR3 as well. This sequence joins TRBV29-1 and TRBJ2-5, with TRBD2 matching 12 bases. J lost 2 bases, V lost 4 bases, and 2 bases had no gene match. CDR1 is SQVTM, CDR2 ANQGSEA, per germline. There are 14 residues in the CDR3. This chain's CDR3 is CSVAGTSGQETQYF. Written as DNA, the CDR3 is TGCAGCGTTGCCGGGACTAGCGGGCAAGAGACCCAGTACTTC.

The chain carries TRBV5-1 and TRBJ1-3; weak D call: TRBD1 (6 bases). CDR1 SGHRS and CDR2 YFSETQ come from the germline V gene. The V and J ends lost 0 bases and 1 base respectively, with 14 bases between them. This CDR3 has 17 amino acids. CDR3 bases: TGCGCCAGCAGCTTGGACAGCCAAAGGGGGTCTGGAAACACCATATATTTT. It is translated as CASSLDSQRGSGNTIYF.

The sample holds one count of this clone. V and J are TRBV5-6 and TRBJ1-4; no clear D. The CDR3 loop spans 13 amino acids. V lost 0 bases and J lost 7, with 7 bases in between. Germline V gene lookup returns CDR1 SGHDT and CDR2 YYEEEE. CDR3 loop: CASSLVRTEKLFF. Written as DNA, the CDR3 is TGTGCCAGCAGCTTGGTGCGAACTGAAAAACTGTTTTTT. Drawing the rest from reference TRBV5-6 and TRBJ1-4, the complete variable domain is DAGVTQSPTHLIKTRGQQVTLRCSPKSGHDTVSWYQQALGQGPQFIFQYYEEEERQRGNFPDRFSGHQFPNYSSELNVNALLLGDSALYLCASSLVRTEKLFFGSGTQLSVL.

The genes are TRBV13 and TRBJ2-2; possibly TRBD1 for D (6 bases). CDR1 is PRHDT, CDR2 FYEKMQ, per germline (reference sequence). Deletions cut 4 bases from V and 2 bases from J, with 14 bases between. The CDR3 runs 16 residues. The DNA of the CDR3 is TGTGCCAGCAGCTACCTGACAGGAAAAAACACCGGGGAGCTGTTTTTT. Encoded protein: CASSYLTGKNTGELFF. The variable domain in full, with the rest retrieved from reference TRBV13 and TRBJ2-2, is AAGVIQSPRHLIKEKRETATLKCYPIPRHDTVYWYQQGPGQDPQFLISFYEKMQSDKGSIPDRFSAQQFSDYHSELNMSSLELGDSALYFCASSYLTGKNTGELFFGEGSRLTVL.

This chain connects TRBV5-1 to TRBJ2-1; possibly TRBD2 for D (6 bases). Per the germline V gene, CDR1 is SGHRS and CDR2 is YFSETQ. V was clipped by 4 bases and J by 4 bases, with 12 bases between them. The CDR3 covers 14 residues. CDR3 loop: CASSLGTEYNEQFF. The CDR3 nucleotides read TGCGCCAGCAGCCTCGGGACTGAGTACAATGAGCAGTTCTTC.

The J gene is TRBJ2-3, the V gene TRBV7-9; 7 positions match TRBD2. Trimming took 7 bases from V and 4 from J; bases not matched to a gene: 20. The CDR3 contains 18 residues. The germline CDR1 and CDR2 sequences are SEHNR and FQNEAQ (reference sequence). This CDR3 reads CASTSPRSGAGAADTQYF. In DNA form, the CDR3 reads TGTGCCAGCACCTCCCCCAGGAGCGGGGCTGGGGCGGCAGATACGCAGTATTTT.

J is TRBJ1-4 and V is TRBV9, with D perhaps matching TRBD1 (5 bases). In germline, CDR1 is SGDLS, CDR2 YYNGEE. The CDR3 consists of 14 residues. The germline V and J ends were trimmed by 0 bases and 6 bases, with 9 bases remaining between them. CDR3 region: CASSVGDSYEKLFF. The DNA of the CDR3 is TGTGCCAGCAGCGTAGGAGACAGCTATGAAAAACTGTTTTTT. The full variable domain, in which reference TRBV9 and TRBJ1-4 provide the parts outside the CDR3, is DSGVTQTPKHLITATGQRVTLRCSPRSGDLSVYWYQQSLDQGLQFLIQYYNGEERAKGNILERFSAQQFPDLHSELNLSSLELGDSALYFCASSVGDSYEKLFFGSGTQLSVL.

V usage is TRBV6-6 and J usage is TRBJ1-1; 9 nucleotides match TRBD1. This CDR3 has 15 residues. The V segment lost 6 bases and the J segment 0 bases; nucleotides outside the gene matches: 5. Germline assignment: CDR1 MNHNY and CDR2 SVGAGI (reference sequence). The CDR3 region has the DNA TGTGCCAGCAGACCCGGGACAGGGATGAACACTGAAGCTTTCTTT. This sequence encodes CASRPGTGMNTEAFF.

The chain links TRBV7-9 to TRBJ1-1, with TRBD1 matching 12 bases. Trimming removed 2 bases from V and 0 bases from J; junction bases left unmatched: 7. The germline CDR1 and CDR2 sequences are SEHNR and FQNEAQ (reference sequence). This CDR3 is 18 amino acids long. The CDR3 is CASSLLPGQGALNTEAFF. For the CDR3, the DNA is TGTGCCAGCAGCTTACTGCCGGGACAGGGGGCCCTGAACACTGAAGCTTTCTTT. Drawing the rest from reference TRBV7-9 and TRBJ1-1, the complete variable domain is DTGVSQNPRHKITKRGQNVTFRCDPISEHNRLYWYRQTLGQGPEFLTYFQNEAQLEKSRLLSDRFSAERPKGSFSTLEIQRTEQGDSAMYLCASSLLPGQGALNTEAFFGQGTRLTVV.

This chain connects TRBV4-2 to TRBJ2-7, with 9 bases that match TRBD2. The CDR3 covers 15 residues. J lost 6 bases, V lost 0 bases, and 6 bases had no gene match. Germline lookup yields CDR1 LGHNA and CDR2 YNFKEQ. The chain's CDR3 is CASSQDLAGSAEQYF. CDR3 coding DNA: TGTGCCAGCAGCCAAGACCTAGCGGGATCAGCCGAGCAGTACTTC.

V is TRBV4-1 and J is TRBJ2-2, with D tentatively TRBD2 (5 bases). With 0 bases removed from V and 5 bases from J, the gap between germline ends came to 22 bases. CDR3 size: 19 residues. CDR1 and CDR2 (germline): MGHRA, YSYEKL. CDR3 nucleotides: TGCGCCAGCAGCCAAGAGAGGTCACGCGGGTTTCTCGGAACCGGGGAGCTGTTTTTT. It yields the protein CASSQERSRGFLGTGELFF.

This chain uses TRBV5-5 with TRBJ1-2, with D hard to call. Germline V lookup: CDR1 SGHKS, CDR2 YYEKEE (reference sequence). V shed 3 bases and J shed 2 bases, with 11 bases lying between them. The CDR3 length is 14 residues. In DNA form, the CDR3 reads TGTGCCAGCAGCTCGCCTCAGAGGAACTATGGCTACACCTTC. It encodes CASSSPQRNYGYTF.

The DNA for the CDR3 is TGTGCCAGCAGTGAAGTGGCAGAGACCCAGTACTTC. It is translated as CASSEVAETQYF. The chain links TRBV2 to TRBJ2-5; D gene uncertain. The CDR3 covers 12 residues. Germline V gene sequence: CDR1 SNHLY, CDR2 FYNNEI. Trimming pared 1 base from V and 4 bases from J, leaving 4 bases between.

The rearrangement uses TRBV5-4 and TRBJ1-2; 11 nucleotides match TRBD1. CDR3 length equals 14 residues. The V gene end was trimmed by 4 bases and the J gene end by 5 bases; junction bases not matched to a gene: 4. Germline-derived CDR1 and CDR2 are SGHNT and YYREEE (reference sequence). Written as DNA, the CDR3 is TGTGCCAGCAGCCTGGACAGGGGGCAGTATGGCTACACCTTC. Protein sequence: CASSLDRGQYGYTF.

The chain joins TRBV5-1 to TRBJ2-7, with 10 bases matching TRBD2. Germline V gene lookup returns CDR1 SGHRS and CDR2 YFSETQ. V trimming: 4 bases; J trimming: 7 bases; junction bases outside the gene matches: 20. The CDR3 is 18 residues long. CDR3 region: CASSPSIGLAEGVGEQYF. DNA of the CDR3: TGCGCCAGCAGCCCATCAATCGGACTAGCGGAGGGGGTGGGAGAGCAGTACTTC.

This chain links TRBV7-9 with TRBJ1-5; 7 bases align to TRBD1. The germline V gene has CDR1 SEHNR and CDR2 FQNEAQ (reference sequence). This CDR3 has 14 residues. V was clipped by 5 bases and J by 4 bases; unmatched bases: 5. CDR3 residues: CASSTDRVNQPQHF. The CDR3 bases are TGTGCCAGCAGCACAGACAGGGTGAATCAGCCCCAGCATTTT. Variable domain in full (rest from reference TRBV7-9 and TRBJ1-5): DTGVSQNPRHKITKRGQNVTFRCDPISEHNRLYWYRQTLGQGPEFLTYFQNEAQLEKSRLLSDRFSAERPKGSFSTLEIQRTEQGDSAMYLCASSTDRVNQPQHFGDGTRLSIL.

The DNA of the CDR3 is TGCGCCAGCCAAGACAGTTACGAGCAGTACTTC. Encoded protein: CASQDSYEQYF. The V gene is TRBV10-2, the J gene TRBJ2-7; the D gene is possibly TRBD1 (5 bases). Germline CDR1 and CDR2: WSHSY and SAAADI. CDR3 length equals 11 residues. The V gene lost 8 bases and the J gene lost 4 bases, with 9 bases spanning the gap.

The gene calls are TRBV6-4 and TRBJ2-7; D call uncertain. CDR3 length equals 10 residues. Germline loops: CDR1 MRHNA, CDR2 SNTAGT. The ends were cut back, 8 bases at V and 6 bases at J, with 8 bases in the middle. The CDR3 region is CASLVCEQYF. In DNA, the CDR3 is TGTGCCAGCCTTGTTTGCGAGCAGTACTTC.

This clone showed up just a few times. The V and J genes are TRBV5-1 and TRBJ2-1; 11 bases align to TRBD2. Germline assignment: CDR1 SGHRS and CDR2 YFSETQ. This CDR3 comprises 15 residues. Trimming removed 4 bases from V and 4 bases from J; junction bases left unmatched: 4. The chain's CDR3 is CASSQGLAAYNEQFF. The CDR3 DNA is TGCGCCAGCAGCCAGGGACTAGCGGCATACAATGAGCAGTTCTTC.

By share of the sample, this clone is medium-sized. The rearrangement links TRBV4-1 to TRBJ2-7; TRBD2 might be the D (5 bases). Per the germline V gene, CDR1 is MGHRA and CDR2 is YSYEKL. Trimming took off 1 base at V and 4 bases at J, with 14 bases between the two ends. The CDR3 covers 15 residues. CDR3 in DNA: TGCGCCAGCAGCCAAGGAGGGTCTAGCAGTTACGAGCAGTACTTC. This translates into CASSQGGSSSYEQYF.